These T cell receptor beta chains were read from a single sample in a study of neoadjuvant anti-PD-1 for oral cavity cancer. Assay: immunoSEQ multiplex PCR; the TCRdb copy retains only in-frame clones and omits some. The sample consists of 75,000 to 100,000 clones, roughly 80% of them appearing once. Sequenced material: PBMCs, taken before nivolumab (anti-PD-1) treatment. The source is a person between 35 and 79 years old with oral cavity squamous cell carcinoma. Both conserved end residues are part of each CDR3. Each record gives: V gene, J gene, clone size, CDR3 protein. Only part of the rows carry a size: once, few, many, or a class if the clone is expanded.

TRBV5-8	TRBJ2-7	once	CASSLVGLADEQYF
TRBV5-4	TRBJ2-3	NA	CASSFRQGTDTQYF
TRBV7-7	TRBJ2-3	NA	CASSPSGSSADTQYF
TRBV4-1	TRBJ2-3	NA	CASSQAGIGQYF
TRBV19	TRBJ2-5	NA	CASSIGRVGFQETQYF
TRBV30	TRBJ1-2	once	CAWGSGTGGNYGYTF
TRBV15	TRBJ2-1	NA	CATSKDRVSYNEQFF
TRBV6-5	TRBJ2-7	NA	CASNRGAGEQYF
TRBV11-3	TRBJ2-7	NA	CASSLIGGHTYEQYF
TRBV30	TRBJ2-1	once	CAWSVAGGGNEQFF
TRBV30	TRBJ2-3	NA	CAGTWGASTDTQYF
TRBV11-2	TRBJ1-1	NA	CASSLDRGTEAFF
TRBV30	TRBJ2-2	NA	CASSYSGELFF
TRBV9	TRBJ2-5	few	CASSREQVRGEYQETQYF
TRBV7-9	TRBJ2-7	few	CASSSRGAREQYF
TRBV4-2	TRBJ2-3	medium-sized	CASSQDLGTGTDTQYF
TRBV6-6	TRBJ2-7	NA	CASRPGQNNYEQYF
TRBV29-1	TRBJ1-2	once	CSVEIGFYGYTF
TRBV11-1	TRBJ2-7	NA	CASSLGRVNEQYF
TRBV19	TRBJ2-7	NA	CASSIGLAGYEQYF
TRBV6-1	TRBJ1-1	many	CASSLEGEGEAFF
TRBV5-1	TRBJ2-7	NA	CASSQGQIPYEQYF
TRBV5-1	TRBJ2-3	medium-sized	CASSLEDRVGTDTQYF
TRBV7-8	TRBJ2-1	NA	CASSLLMAGNEQFF
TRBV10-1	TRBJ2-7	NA	CASSAGTSTYEQYF
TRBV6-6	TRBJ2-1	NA	CASSYEGNEQFF
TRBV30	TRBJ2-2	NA	CAWSGTGNTGELFF
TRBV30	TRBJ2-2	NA	CAWRGTGGPGELFF
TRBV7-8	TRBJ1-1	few	CASSKAQGLDTEAFF
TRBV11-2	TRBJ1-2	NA	CASSAWGTGLDGYTF
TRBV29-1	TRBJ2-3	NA	CSVEGGAGGTTDTQYF
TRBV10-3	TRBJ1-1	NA	CAISESRAMNTEAFF
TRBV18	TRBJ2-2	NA	CASSPFHSVPNTGELFF
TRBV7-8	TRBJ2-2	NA	CASSLVVAGAVGELFF
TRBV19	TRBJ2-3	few	CATQKTSGLATDTQYF
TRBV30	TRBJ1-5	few	CAWSVGEISNQPQHF
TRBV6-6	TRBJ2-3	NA	CASSYPTDTQYF
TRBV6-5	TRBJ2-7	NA	CASAASSYEQYF
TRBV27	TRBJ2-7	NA	CASSRPGASHEQYF
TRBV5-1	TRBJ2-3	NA	CASSWGMSNTDTQYF
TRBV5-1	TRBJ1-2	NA	CASSLGTYSDGYTF
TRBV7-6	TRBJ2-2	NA	CASSLAGTSGNTGELFF
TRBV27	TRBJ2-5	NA	CASRYRGSETQYF